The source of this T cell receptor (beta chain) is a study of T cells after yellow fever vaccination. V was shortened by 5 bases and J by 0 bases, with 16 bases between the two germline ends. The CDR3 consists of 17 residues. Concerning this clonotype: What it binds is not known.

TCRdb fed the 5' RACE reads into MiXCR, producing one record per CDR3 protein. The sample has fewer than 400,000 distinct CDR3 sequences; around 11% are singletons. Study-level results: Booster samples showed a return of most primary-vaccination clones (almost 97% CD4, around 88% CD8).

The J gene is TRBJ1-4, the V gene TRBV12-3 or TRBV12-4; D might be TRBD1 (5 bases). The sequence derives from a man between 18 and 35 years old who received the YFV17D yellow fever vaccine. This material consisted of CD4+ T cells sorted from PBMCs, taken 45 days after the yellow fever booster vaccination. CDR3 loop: CASSPAQGRSTNEKLFF. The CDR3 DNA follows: TGTGCCAGCAGTCCCGCCCAGGGACGGTCAACTAATGAAAAACTGTTTTTT.